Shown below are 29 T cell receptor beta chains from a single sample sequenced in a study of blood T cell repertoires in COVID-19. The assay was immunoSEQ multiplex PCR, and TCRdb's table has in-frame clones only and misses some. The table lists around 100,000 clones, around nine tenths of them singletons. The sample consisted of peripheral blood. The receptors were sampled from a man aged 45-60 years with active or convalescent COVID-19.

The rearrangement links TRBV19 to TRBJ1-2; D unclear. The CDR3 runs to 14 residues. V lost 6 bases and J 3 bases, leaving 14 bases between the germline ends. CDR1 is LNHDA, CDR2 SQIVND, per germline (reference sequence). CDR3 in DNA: TGTGCCAGTAGGCCCTGGGGAGGTGACTATGGCTACACCTTC. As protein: CASRPWGGDYGYTF.

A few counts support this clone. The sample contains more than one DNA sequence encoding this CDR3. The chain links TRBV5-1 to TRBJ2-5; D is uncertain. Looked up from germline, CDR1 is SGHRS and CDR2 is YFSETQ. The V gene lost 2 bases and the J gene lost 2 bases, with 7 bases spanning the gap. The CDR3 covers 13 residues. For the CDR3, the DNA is TGCGCCAGCAGCTTAGACACACAAGAGACCCAGTACTTC. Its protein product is CASSLDTQETQYF.

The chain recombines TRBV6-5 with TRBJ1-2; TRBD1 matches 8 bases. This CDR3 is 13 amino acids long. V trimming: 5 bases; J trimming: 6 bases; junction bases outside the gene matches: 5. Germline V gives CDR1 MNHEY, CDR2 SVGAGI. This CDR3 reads CASSPQGVDGYTF. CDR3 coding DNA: TGTGCCAGCAGTCCACAGGGGGTGGATGGCTACACCTTC.

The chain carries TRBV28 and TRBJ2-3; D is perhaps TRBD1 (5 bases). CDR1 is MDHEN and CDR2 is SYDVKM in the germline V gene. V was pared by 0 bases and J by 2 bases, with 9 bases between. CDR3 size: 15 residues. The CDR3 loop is CASSLWTASTDTQYF. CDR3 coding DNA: TGTGCCAGCAGTTTATGGACAGCCTCCACAGATACGCAGTATTTT.

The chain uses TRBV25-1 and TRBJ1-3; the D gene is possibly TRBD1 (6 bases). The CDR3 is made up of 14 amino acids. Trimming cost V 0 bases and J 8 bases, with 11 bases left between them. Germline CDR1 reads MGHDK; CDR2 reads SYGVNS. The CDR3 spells CASSEYAGAHTIYF. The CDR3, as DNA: TGTGCCAGCAGTGAATATGCGGGGGCGCACACCATATATTTT. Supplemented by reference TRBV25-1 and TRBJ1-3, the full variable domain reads EADIYQTPRYLVIGTGKKITLECSQTMGHDKMYWYQQDPGMELHLIHYSYGVNSTEKGDLSSESTVSRIRTEHFPLTLESARPSHTSQYLCASSEYAGAHTIYFGEGSWLTVV.

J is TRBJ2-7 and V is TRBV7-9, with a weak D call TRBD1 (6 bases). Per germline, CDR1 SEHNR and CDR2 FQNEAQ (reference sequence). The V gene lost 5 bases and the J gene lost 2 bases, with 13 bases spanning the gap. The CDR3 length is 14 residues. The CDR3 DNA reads TGTGCCAGCAGCACAGGGACACCCCCCTACGAGCAGTACTTC. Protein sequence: CASSTGTPPYEQYF.

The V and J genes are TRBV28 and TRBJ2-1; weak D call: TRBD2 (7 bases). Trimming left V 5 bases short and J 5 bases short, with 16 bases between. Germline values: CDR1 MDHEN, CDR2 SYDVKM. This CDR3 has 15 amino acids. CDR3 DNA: TGTGCCAGCAGTGGGGGGGCAGGGTTTAACAATGAGCAGTTCTTC. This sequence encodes CASSGGAGFNNEQFF. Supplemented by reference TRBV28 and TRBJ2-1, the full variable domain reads DVKVTQSSRYLVKRTGEKVFLECVQDMDHENMFWYRQDPGLGLRLIYFSYDVKMKEKGDIPEGYSVSREKKERFSLILESASTNQTSMYLCASSGGAGFNNEQFFGPGTRLTVL.

CDR3 DNA sequence: TGTGCCAGCAGCCAAGAGGCTAGCGGGGGGGCCTCAGATACGCAGTATTTT. This codes for CASSQEASGGASDTQYF. V and J are TRBV9 and TRBJ2-3; TRBD2 aligns across 12 bases. In germline, CDR1 is SGDLS, CDR2 YYNGEE. V shed 4 bases and J 4 bases; nucleotides not matched to a gene: 10. The CDR3 is 17 amino acids.

The CDR3 DNA is TGTGTCAGAAGCTTTGGGGCTGGCGGTTCGTTCGATAGCAATCAGCCCCAGCATTTT. Its translation: CVRSFGAGGSFDSNQPQHF. The genes are TRBV7-5 and TRBJ1-5; the table's D call, TRBD1, was not checked against the DNA. TRBV7-5 is a recognized pseudogene. The CDR3 is made up of 19 amino acids.

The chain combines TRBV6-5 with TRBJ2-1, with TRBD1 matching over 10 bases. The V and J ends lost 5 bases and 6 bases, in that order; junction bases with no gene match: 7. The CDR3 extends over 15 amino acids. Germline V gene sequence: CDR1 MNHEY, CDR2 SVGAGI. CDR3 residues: CASSTGTGASNEQFF. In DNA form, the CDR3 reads TGTGCCAGCAGTACCGGGACAGGGGCTTCCAATGAGCAGTTCTTC.

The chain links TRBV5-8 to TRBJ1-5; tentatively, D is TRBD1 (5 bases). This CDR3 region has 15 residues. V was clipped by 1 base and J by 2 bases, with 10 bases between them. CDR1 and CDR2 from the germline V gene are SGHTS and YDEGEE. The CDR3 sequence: CASSLRGFGNQPQHF. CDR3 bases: TGTGCCAGCAGCTTGAGGGGATTCGGCAATCAGCCCCAGCATTTT. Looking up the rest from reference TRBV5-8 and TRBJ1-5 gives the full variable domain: EAGVTQSPTHLIKTRGQQATLRCSPISGHTSVYWYQQALGLGLQFLLWYDEGEERNRGNFPPRFSGRQFPNYSSELNVNALELEDSALYLCASSLRGFGNQPQHFGDGTRLSIL.

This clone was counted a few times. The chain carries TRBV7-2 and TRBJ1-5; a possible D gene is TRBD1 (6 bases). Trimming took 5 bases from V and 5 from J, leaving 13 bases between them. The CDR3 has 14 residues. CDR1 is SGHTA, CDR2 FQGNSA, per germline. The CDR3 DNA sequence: TGTGCCAGCAGCCTCCAGGGGATAGATCAGCCCCAGCATTTT. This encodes CASSLQGIDQPQHF.

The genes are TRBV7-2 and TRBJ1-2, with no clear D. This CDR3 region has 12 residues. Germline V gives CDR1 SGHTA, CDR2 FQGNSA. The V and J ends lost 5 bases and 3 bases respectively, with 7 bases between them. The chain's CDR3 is CASSRDHYGYTF. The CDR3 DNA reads TGTGCCAGCAGCCGAGATCACTATGGCTACACCTTC. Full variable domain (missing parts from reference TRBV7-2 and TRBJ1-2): GAGVSQSPSNKVTEKGKDVELRCDPISGHTALYWYRQSLGQGLEFLIYFQGNSAPDKSGLPSDRFSAERTGGSVSTLTIQRTQQEDSAVYLCASSRDHYGYTFGSGTRLTVV.

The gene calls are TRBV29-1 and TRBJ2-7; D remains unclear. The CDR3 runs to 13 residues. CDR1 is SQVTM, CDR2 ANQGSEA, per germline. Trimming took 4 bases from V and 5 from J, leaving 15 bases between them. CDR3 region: CSVALVVAHEQYF. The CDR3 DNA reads TGCAGCGTTGCCCTTGTGGTGGCCCACGAGCAGTACTTC.

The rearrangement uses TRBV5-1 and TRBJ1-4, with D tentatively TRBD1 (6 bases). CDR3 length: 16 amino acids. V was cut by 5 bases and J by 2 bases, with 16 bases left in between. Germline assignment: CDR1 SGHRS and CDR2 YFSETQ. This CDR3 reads CASRADPGETNEKLFF. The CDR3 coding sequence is TGCGCCAGCAGAGCCGACCCAGGGGAGACTAATGAAAAACTGTTTTTT.

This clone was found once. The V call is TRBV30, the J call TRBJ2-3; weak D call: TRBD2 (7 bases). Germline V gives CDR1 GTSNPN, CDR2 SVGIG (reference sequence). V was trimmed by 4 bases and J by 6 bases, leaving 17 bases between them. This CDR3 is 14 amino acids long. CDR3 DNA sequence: TGTGCCTGGATGGGGGGGCTGAGTACGGATACGCAGTATTTT. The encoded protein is CAWMGGLSTDTQYF.

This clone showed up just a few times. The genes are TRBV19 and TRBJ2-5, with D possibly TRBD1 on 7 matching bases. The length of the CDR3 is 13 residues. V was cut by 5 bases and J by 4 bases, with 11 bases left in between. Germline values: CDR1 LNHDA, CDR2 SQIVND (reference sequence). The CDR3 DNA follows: TGTGCCAGTAGTCCAGGGGGGCTAGAGACCCAGTACTTC. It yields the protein CASSPGGLETQYF.

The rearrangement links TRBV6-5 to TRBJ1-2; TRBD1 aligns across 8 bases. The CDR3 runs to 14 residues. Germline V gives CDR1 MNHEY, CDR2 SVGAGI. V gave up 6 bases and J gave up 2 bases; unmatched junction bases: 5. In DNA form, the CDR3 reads TGTGCCAGCAGAAGACAGGGGCTGAACTATGGCTACACCTTC. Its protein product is CASRRQGLNYGYTF.

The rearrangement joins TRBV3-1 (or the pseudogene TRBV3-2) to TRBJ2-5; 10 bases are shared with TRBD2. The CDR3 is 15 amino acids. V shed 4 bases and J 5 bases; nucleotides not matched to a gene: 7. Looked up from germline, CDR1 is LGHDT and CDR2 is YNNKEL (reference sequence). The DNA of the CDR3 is TGTGCCAGCAGCCCCGGGACTAGCGAGCGGGAGACCCAGTACTTC. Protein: CASSPGTSERETQYF.

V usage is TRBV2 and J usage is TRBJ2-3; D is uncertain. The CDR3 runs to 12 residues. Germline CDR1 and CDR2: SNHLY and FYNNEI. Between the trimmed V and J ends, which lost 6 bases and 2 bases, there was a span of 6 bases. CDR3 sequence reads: CASRGDTDTQYF. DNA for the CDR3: TGTGCCAGCAGAGGAGACACAGATACGCAGTATTTT.

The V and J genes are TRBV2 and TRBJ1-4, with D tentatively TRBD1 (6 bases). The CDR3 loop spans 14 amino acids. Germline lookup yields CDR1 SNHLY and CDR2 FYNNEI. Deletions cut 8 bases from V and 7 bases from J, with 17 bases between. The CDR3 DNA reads TGTGCCAGCTCCCCCGGGGGCGGGAGTGAAAAACTGTTTTTT. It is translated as CASSPGGGSEKLFF.

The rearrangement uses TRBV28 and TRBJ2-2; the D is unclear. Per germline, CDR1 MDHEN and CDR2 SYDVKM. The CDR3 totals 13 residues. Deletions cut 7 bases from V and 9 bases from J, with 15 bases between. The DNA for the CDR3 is TGTGCCAGCACTCAACCCATCGACAGGGAGCTGTTTTTT. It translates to CASTQPIDRELFF.

DNA of the CDR3: TGTGCCAGCAGCCAAGATCCACCGTCGACAGGGACAGAGACCCAGTACTTC. Residues: CASSQDPPSTGTETQYF. The V gene is TRBV3-1 (or the pseudogene TRBV3-2), the J gene TRBJ2-5; 7 nucleotides match TRBD1. The V segment lost 0 bases and the J segment 4 bases; nucleotides outside the gene matches: 11. The CDR3 has 17 amino acids. CDR1 and CDR2 from the germline V gene are LGHDT and YNNKEL (reference sequence).

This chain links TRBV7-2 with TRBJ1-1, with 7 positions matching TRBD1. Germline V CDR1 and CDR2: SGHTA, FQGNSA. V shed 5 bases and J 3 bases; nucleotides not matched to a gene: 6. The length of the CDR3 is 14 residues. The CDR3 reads CASSVSTGDTEAFF. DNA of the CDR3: TGTGCCAGCAGCGTGAGTACAGGGGACACTGAAGCTTTCTTT.

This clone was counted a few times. The CDR3 reads CSTVSGHEQYV. Written as DNA, the CDR3 is TGCAGTACGGTATCAGGGCACGAGCAGTACGTC. The chain couples TRBV20-1 to TRBJ2-7; the D gene is possibly TRBD1 (5 bases). In germline, CDR1 is DFQATT, CDR2 SNEGSKA (reference sequence). V gave up 8 bases and J gave up 5 bases, with 13 bases separating them. There are 11 residues in the CDR3.

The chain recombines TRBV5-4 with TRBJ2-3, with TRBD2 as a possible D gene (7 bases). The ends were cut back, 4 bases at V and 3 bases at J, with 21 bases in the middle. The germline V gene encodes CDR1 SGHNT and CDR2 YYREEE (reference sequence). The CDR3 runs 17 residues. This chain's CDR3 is CASSSPGAGAPTDTQYF. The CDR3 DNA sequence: TGTGCCAGCAGCAGCCCCGGCGCGGGGGCCCCGACAGATACGCAGTATTTT.

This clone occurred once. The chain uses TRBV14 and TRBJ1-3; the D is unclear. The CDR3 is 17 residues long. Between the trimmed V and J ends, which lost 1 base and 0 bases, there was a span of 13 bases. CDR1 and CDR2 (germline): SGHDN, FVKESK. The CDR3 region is CASSQAWQRVSGNTIYF. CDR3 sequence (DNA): TGTGCCAGCAGCCAAGCGTGGCAGCGGGTCTCTGGAAACACCATATATTTT.

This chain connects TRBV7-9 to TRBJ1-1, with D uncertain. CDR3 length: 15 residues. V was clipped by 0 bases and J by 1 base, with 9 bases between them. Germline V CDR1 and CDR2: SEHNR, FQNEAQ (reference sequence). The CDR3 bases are TGTGCCAGCAGCTTAGCATCGACAACGAACACTGAAGCTTTCTTT. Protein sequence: CASSLASTTNTEAFF.

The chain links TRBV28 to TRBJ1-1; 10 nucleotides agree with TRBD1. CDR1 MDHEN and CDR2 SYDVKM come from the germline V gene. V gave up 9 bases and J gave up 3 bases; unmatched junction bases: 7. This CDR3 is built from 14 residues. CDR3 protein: CASKTGTGDTEAFF. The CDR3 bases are TGTGCCAGTAAGACCGGGACAGGGGACACTGAAGCTTTCTTT.